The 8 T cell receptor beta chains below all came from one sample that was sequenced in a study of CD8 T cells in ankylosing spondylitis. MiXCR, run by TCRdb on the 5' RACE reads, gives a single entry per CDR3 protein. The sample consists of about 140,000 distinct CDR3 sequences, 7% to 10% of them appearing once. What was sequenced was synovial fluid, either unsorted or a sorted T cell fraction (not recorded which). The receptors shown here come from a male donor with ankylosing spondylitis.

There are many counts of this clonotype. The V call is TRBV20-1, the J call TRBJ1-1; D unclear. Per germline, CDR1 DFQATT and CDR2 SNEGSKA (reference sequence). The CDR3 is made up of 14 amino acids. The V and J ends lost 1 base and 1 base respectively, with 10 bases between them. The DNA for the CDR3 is TGCAGTGCTAGAGCCTTCGCCAAGAACACTGAAGCTTTCTTT. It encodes CSARAFAKNTEAFF.

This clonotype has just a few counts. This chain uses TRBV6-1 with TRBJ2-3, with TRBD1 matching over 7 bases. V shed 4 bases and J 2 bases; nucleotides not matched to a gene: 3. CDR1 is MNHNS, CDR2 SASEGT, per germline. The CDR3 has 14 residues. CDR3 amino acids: CASSAGQPTDTQYF. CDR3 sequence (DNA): TGTGCCAGCAGTGCGGGACAGCCCACAGATACGCAGTATTTT.

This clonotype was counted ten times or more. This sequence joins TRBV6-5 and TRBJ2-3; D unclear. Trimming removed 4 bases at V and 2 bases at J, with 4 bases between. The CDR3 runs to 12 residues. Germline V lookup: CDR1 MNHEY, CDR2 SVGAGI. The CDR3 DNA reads TGTGCCAGCAGTTCTCACACAGATACGCAGTATTTT. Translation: CASSSHTDTQYF.

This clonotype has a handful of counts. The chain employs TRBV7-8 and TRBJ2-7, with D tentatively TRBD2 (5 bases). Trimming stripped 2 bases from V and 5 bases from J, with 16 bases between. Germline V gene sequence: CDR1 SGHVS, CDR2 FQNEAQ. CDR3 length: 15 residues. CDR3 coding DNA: TGTGCCAGCAGCTTAAGGCCGGTACGGGGTCACGAGCAGTACTTC. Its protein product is CASSLRPVRGHEQYF.

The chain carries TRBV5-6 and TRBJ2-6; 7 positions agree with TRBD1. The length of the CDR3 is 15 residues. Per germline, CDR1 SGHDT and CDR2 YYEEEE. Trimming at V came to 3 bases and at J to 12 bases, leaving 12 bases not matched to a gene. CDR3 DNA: TGTGCCAGCAGCTGGGGACAGTCTGGGGCCGGCGTCCTGACTTTC. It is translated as CASSWGQSGAGVLTF.

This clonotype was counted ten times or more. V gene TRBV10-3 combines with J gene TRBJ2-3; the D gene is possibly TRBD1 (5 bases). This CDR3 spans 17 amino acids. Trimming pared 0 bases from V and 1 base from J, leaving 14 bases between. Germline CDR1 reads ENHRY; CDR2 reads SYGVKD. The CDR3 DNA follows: TGTGCCATCAGTGAGTCGAGGAGAAAAGGGGGCACAGATACGCAGTATTTT. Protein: CAISESRRKGGTDTQYF.

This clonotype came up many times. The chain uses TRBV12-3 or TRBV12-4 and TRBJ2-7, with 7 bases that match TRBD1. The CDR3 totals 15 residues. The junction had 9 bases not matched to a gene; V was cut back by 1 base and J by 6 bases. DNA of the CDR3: TGTGCCAGCAGTTTAGGTGAGGCACAGGGGCCCGAGCAGTACTTC. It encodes CASSLGEAQGPEQYF.

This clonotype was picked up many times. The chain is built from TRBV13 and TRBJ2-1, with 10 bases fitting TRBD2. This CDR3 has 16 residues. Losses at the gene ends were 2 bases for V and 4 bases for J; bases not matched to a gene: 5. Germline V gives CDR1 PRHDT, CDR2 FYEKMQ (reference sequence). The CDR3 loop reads CASSLLAGEGYNEQFF. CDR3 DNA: TGTGCCAGCAGCTTACTAGCGGGAGAAGGATACAATGAGCAGTTCTTC. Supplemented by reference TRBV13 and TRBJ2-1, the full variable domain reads AAGVIQSPRHLIKEKRETATLKCYPIPRHDTVYWYQQGPGQDPQFLISFYEKMQSDKGSIPDRFSAQQFSDYHSELNMSSLELGDSALYFCASSLLAGEGYNEQFFGPGTRLTVL.